What follows is one T cell receptor (beta chain) and its context. The sample comes from a study of blood T cell repertoires in COVID-19. Study background: T cells, B-cell-depleted T cells, or PBMCs supplied cDNA or gDNA.

V dropped 8 bases and J dropped 2 bases, with 12 bases sitting between them. CDR3 length equals 13 residues. CDR1 is MDHEN, CDR2 SYDVKM, per germline. Per the original methods: Estimates of nucleated cell counts were drawn from the amplification of reference gene primers. Libraries were prepared by immunoSEQ multiplex PCR; TCRdb keeps only in-frame clonotypes and omits some of them. The V and J calls and clone size were taken over from that table, and D and trimming were inferred from the DNA. The sample contains around 100,000 clones, around 91% of which appear only once. The source material was peripheral blood. The TCR was taken from a woman of 80 years or more with acute or convalescent COVID-19. J is TRBJ1-2 and V is TRBV28, with D tentatively TRBD1 (5 bases). The CDR3 region is CASAFRENYGYTF. In nucleotides, the CDR3 is TGTGCCAGCGCATTCAGGGAAAACTATGGCTACACCTTC.